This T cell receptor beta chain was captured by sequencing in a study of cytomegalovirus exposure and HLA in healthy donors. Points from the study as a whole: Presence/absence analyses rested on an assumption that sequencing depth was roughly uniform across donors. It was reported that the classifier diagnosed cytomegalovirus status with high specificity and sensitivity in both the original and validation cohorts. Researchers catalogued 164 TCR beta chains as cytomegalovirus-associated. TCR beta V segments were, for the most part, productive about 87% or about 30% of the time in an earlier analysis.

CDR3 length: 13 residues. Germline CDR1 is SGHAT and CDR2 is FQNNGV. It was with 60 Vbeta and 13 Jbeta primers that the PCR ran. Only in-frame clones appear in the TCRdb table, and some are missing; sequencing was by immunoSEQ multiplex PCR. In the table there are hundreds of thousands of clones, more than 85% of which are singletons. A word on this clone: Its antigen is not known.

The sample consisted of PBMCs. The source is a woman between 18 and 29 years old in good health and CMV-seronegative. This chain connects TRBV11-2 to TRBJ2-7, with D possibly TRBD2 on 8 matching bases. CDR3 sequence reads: CASGGGGPYEQYF. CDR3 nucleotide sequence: TGTGCTTCGGGAGGGGGCGGACCCTACGAGCAGTACTTC.